One and the same sample provided the 25 T cell receptor beta chains below, sequenced in a study of blood T cell repertoires in COVID-19 (dated by TCRdb to 2019 to 2021). The library came from the immunoSEQ multiplex PCR assay. As stored in TCRdb, this immuneACCESS dataset retains in-frame rearrangements with V and J assigned. A fraction of the clones does not appear; measured against another copy, unresolved V genes explain less than half of the discrepancy, and the remainder lacks a known reason. Recorded for this sample are about 150,000 clones; 75% to 85% of them occurred a single time. Of the sample, approximately 13% falls within the top ten clones. Sequencing input: peripheral blood. The receptors were sampled from a man aged 60 to 69 with active or convalescent COVID-19.

This chain links TRBV18 with TRBJ1-4, with TRBD1 matching over 8 bases. This CDR3 contains 14 residues. Germline V lookup: CDR1 KGHSH, CDR2 LQKENI. J was trimmed by 6 bases and V by 4 bases; bases with no gene match: 4. CDR3 protein: CASSRGQEYEKLFF. CDR3 DNA: TGTGCCAGCTCACGGGGACAGGAATATGAAAAACTGTTTTTT.

This rearrangement joins TRBV2 to TRBJ1-4; TRBD1 might be the D (5 bases). This CDR3 has 13 amino acids. Germline-derived CDR1 and CDR2 are SNHLY and FYNNEI. V gave up 4 bases and J gave up 8 bases, with 11 bases separating them. As DNA, the CDR3 is TGTGCCAGCAGTGCGGGGGTCGGGGAAAAACTGTTTTTT. Amino acid sequence: CASSAGVGEKLFF.

The rearrangement links TRBV5-5 to TRBJ1-1, with a weak D call TRBD1 (6 bases). The V and J ends lost 1 base and 1 base respectively, with 11 bases between them. This CDR3 is 15 amino acids long. Germline-derived CDR1 and CDR2 are SGHKS and YYEKEE (reference sequence). CDR3 amino acids: CASSLRQAKNTEAFF. CDR3 DNA sequence: TGTGCCAGCAGCTTGAGACAGGCTAAGAACACTGAAGCTTTCTTT.

CDR3 DNA sequence: TGTGCCAGCAGTTTATTTGGGGGGGCTGGCGGGAGGGCGTACGGGGCCAACGTCCTGACTTTC. Translating it yields CASSLFGGAGGRAYGANVLTF. The chain combines TRBV27 with TRBJ2-6, with 9 bases identical to TRBD2. V shed 1 base and J 4 bases; nucleotides not matched to a gene: 17. The CDR3 contains 21 residues. Germline V lookup: CDR1 MNHEY, CDR2 SMNVEV (reference sequence).

This rearrangement joins TRBV6-5 to TRBJ2-7; 7 nucleotides line up with TRBD1. This CDR3 spans 14 amino acids. Germline trimming cut 7 bases from V and 6 bases from J; bases unmatched to any gene: 12. Per germline, CDR1 MNHEY and CDR2 SVGAGI. The CDR3 region is CASTPDRVFSEQYF. CDR3 DNA: TGTGCCAGCACCCCCGACAGGGTGTTCTCCGAGCAGTACTTC.

J is TRBJ1-5 and V is TRBV28; 9 bases are a match to TRBD1. Trimming cost V 4 bases and J 1 base; bases outside gene matches: 8. Germline V CDR1 and CDR2: MDHEN, SYDVKM. This CDR3 is built from 17 residues. The CDR3 sequence: CASSWDREFPSNQPQHF. CDR3 nucleotides: TGTGCCAGCAGTTGGGACAGGGAATTCCCCAGCAATCAGCCCCAGCATTTT.

CDR3 protein: CASSDRASGTYNEQFF. CDR3 nucleotides: TGTGCCAGCAGTGACCGCGCTAGCGGGACCTACAATGAGCAGTTCTTC. J is TRBJ2-1 and V is TRBV6-4; TRBD2 matches at 9 bases. Germline V gene sequence: CDR1 MRHNA, CDR2 SNTAGT. The CDR3 has 16 amino acids. The V segment lost 2 bases and the J segment 2 bases; nucleotides outside the gene matches: 4.

A few counts support this clone. For the CDR3, the DNA is TGTGCCAGTAGTATAACCGGACAGAGCAATCAGCCCCAGCATTTT. Its protein product is CASSITGQSNQPQHF. The chain couples TRBV19 to TRBJ1-5; TRBD1 is a possible D gene (6 bases). V lost 2 bases to trimming and J lost 1 base, with 9 bases between them. The CDR3 has 15 residues. Germline V gene lookup returns CDR1 LNHDA and CDR2 SQIVND (reference sequence).

The genes are TRBV28 and TRBJ1-2; maybe TRBD1 (5 bases). This CDR3 comprises 14 residues. Germline V gene sequence: CDR1 MDHEN, CDR2 SYDVKM. Trimming removed 7 bases from V and 8 bases from J, with 20 bases in between. CDR3 sequence: CASTLSPGDWGYTF. The CDR3 nucleotides read TGTGCCAGCACTCTGTCCCCGGGGGATTGGGGCTACACCTTC.

The chain is built from TRBV28 and TRBJ2-1; 7 bases are shared with TRBD2. The CDR3 length is 14 residues. The germline V gene encodes CDR1 MDHEN and CDR2 SYDVKM. With 3 bases clipped from V and 8 bases from J, the junction kept 7 bases outside the gene matches. The CDR3 protein is CASSFGGSLDEQFF. The CDR3 DNA sequence: TGTGCCAGCAGTTTTGGCGGGAGTTTAGATGAGCAGTTCTTC.

The chain employs TRBV19 and TRBJ1-2, with 8 bases that match TRBD1. Germline V lookup: CDR1 LNHDA, CDR2 SQIVND (reference sequence). The length of the CDR3 is 15 residues. The V and J ends lost 5 bases and 3 bases, in that order; junction bases with no gene match: 8. The CDR3, as DNA: TGTGCCAGTAGTCCTGTTAACAGGGGGGACTATGGCTACACCTTC. Protein sequence: CASSPVNRGDYGYTF.

This clone is a singleton in its sample. The V call is TRBV4-3, the J call TRBJ2-1; 10 positions agree with TRBD1. Trimming cost V 0 bases and J 4 bases; bases outside gene matches: 6. The CDR3 runs 17 residues. The germline V gene has CDR1 LGHNA and CDR2 YSLEER. The CDR3 protein is CASSQDPRQGAYNEQFF. The CDR3 DNA sequence: TGCGCCAGCAGCCAAGATCCTAGACAGGGGGCTTACAATGAGCAGTTCTTC.

This clone was picked up many times. CDR3 coding DNA: TGTGCCAGTAGTTCCATGATGAGCTCCTACAATGAGCAGTTCTTC. Translation gives CASSSMMSSYNEQFF. This sequence joins TRBV19 and TRBJ2-1; D is undetermined. There are 15 residues in the CDR3. Germline CDR1 reads LNHDA; CDR2 reads SQIVND (reference sequence). V dropped 5 bases and J dropped 0 bases, with 11 bases sitting between them. Looking up the rest from reference TRBV19 and TRBJ2-1 gives the full variable domain: DGGITQSPKYLFRKEGQNVTLSCEQNLNHDAMYWYRQDPGQGLRLIYYSQIVNDFQKGDIAEGYSVSREKKESFPLTVTSAQKNPTAFYLCASSSMMSSYNEQFFGPGTRLTVL.

This chain joins TRBV12-5 and TRBJ2-3, with a weak D call TRBD2 (6 bases). Per the germline V gene, CDR1 is LGHNT and CDR2 is FRNRAP. The V and J ends lost 1 base and 4 bases respectively, with 9 bases between them. The length of the CDR3 is 14 residues. Here the CDR3 DNA reads TGTGCTAGTGGTTTGGGCGGGACGGCAGATACGCAGTATTTT. Its protein is CASGLGGTADTQYF.

The rearrangement links TRBV5-5 to TRBJ1-1; D perhaps matches TRBD1 (5 bases). CDR3 length equals 14 residues. Germline V gene sequence: CDR1 SGHKS, CDR2 YYEKEE (reference sequence). V was shortened by 4 bases and J by 0 bases, with 10 bases between the two germline ends. Here the CDR3 DNA reads TGTGCCAGCAGCGCCTCGACAGTGAACACTGAAGCTTTCTTT. Protein sequence: CASSASTVNTEAFF.

The gene calls are TRBV28 and TRBJ1-2, with 8 positions matching TRBD1. Per the germline V gene, CDR1 is MDHEN and CDR2 is SYDVKM. Trimming took 5 bases from V and 7 from J; bases not matched to a gene: 9. The CDR3 extends over 14 amino acids. The chain's CDR3 is CASSPTGAKSGYTF. The CDR3 DNA reads TGTGCCAGCAGTCCGACAGGGGCCAAGTCTGGCTACACCTTC.

The sample holds a few counts of this clone. The genes are TRBV30 and TRBJ1-5; 12 bases agree with TRBD1. The CDR3 has 15 residues. Per germline, CDR1 GTSNPN and CDR2 SVGIG (reference sequence). J was trimmed by 6 bases and V by 1 base; bases with no gene match: 4. The CDR3 bases are TGTGCCTGGAGTGGGTGGGGACAGGGGGCTCAGCCCCAGCATTTT. Its protein product is CAWSGWGQGAQPQHF.

This chain links TRBV11-3 with TRBJ1-1; tentative D call: TRBD1 (6 bases). Germline CDR1 SGHNT, CDR2 YENEEA. The ends were cut back, 4 bases at V and 0 bases at J, with 9 bases in the middle. This CDR3 spans 14 amino acids. The CDR3 DNA is TGTGCCAGCAGCTCCGGACAGATGAACACTGAAGCTTTCTTT. As protein: CASSSGQMNTEAFF.

This rearrangement joins TRBV11-1 to TRBJ1-4, with no clear D. Germline V gene sequence: CDR1 SGHAT, CDR2 FQDESV (reference sequence). CDR3 length: 14 amino acids. The V end lost 5 bases, the J end lost 3 bases, and 10 bases lay between the germline ends. CDR3 in amino acids: CASSPDGANEKLFF. The CDR3 nucleotides read TGTGCCAGCAGCCCAGACGGGGCTAATGAAAAACTGTTTTTT.

The chain carries TRBV19 and TRBJ2-5, with TRBD2 matching over 7 bases. CDR3 length equals 13 residues. With V trimmed by 3 bases and J by 3 bases, 1 base remained unmatched. Germline V gene lookup returns CDR1 LNHDA and CDR2 SQIVND (reference sequence). The CDR3 sequence is CASSIGGKETQYF. The CDR3 nucleotides are TGTGCCAGTAGTATCGGGGGGAAAGAGACCCAGTACTTC.

The rearrangement joins TRBV2 to TRBJ1-6, with D uncertain. Germline V CDR1 and CDR2: SNHLY, FYNNEI. This CDR3 is built from 15 residues. Deletions cut 4 bases from V and 8 bases from J, with 15 bases between. The CDR3 sequence: CASSVGDSRDSPLHF. The CDR3 DNA follows: TGTGCCAGCAGTGTCGGGGATAGTCGGGATTCACCCCTCCACTTT.

The rearrangement joins TRBV28 to TRBJ1-5, with 9 bases matching TRBD1. The CDR3 loop spans 14 amino acids. Losses at the gene ends were 6 bases for V and 5 bases for J; bases not matched to a gene: 5. Germline CDR1 and CDR2: MDHEN and SYDVKM. This CDR3 reads CASSPGQGHQPQHF. Written as DNA, the CDR3 is TGTGCCAGCAGCCCGGGACAGGGACATCAGCCCCAGCATTTT.

This sequence joins TRBV5-1 and TRBJ2-3; 10 bases are a match to TRBD2. The germline CDR1 and CDR2 sequences are SGHRS and YFSETQ. This CDR3 is built from 14 residues. J was trimmed by 3 bases and V by 4 bases; bases with no gene match: 2. CDR3 coding DNA: TGCGCCAGCAGCCCGACTAGCGGGACAGATACGCAGTATTTT. Residues: CASSPTSGTDTQYF.

A note on this clone: The junction departs from the called germline gene at one end, perhaps through a read error. The chain uses TRBV4-3 and TRBJ1-2; D gene unclear. In germline, CDR1 is LGHNA, CDR2 YSLEER. CDR3 length: 13 residues. The CDR3 DNA reads as TGCGCCAGCAGCGAAGACATTAACTATGGCTACACCTTC. It specifies CASSEDINYGYTF.

V gene TRBV7-9 combines with J gene TRBJ2-3; D may be TRBD1 (5 bases). This CDR3 comprises 14 residues. V lost 6 bases to trimming and J lost 1 base, with 11 bases between them. CDR1 and CDR2 (germline): SEHNR, FQNEAQ (reference sequence). For the CDR3, the DNA is TGTGCCAGCAGATCAGGGTTGGGCACAGATACGCAGTATTTT. Protein product: CASRSGLGTDTQYF. The variable domain in full, completed from reference TRBV7-9 and TRBJ2-3, reads DTGVSQNPRHKITKRGQNVTFRCDPISEHNRLYWYRQTLGQGPEFLTYFQNEAQLEKSRLLSDRFSAERPKGSFSTLEIQRTEQGDSAMYLCASRSGLGTDTQYFGPGTRLTVL.